Listed here are 9 T cell receptor beta chains from one sample, sequenced in a study of regulatory T cells in long-lasting Graves disease. Time point defined: persistent/refractory GD, antithyroid drugs over 5 years with positive TRAb. Generation of the TCR library employed RNA extracted from PBMCs. Library construction for TCR beta used iRepertoire HTBI primers and Arm-PCR of CDR3 regions. TCRdb processed the multiplex PCR reads anew with MiXCR; each CDR3 protein has one entry. The sample gives roughly 450,000 distinct CDR3 sequences, around 20% of which show up once; 7% to 10% is in the top ten. The specimen was peripheral blood mononuclear cells (PBMCs), collected when the disease was refractory, from a patient treated with antithyroid drugs. The receptors derive from a female donor with Graves disease.

This clonotype occurred many times. The J gene is TRBJ2-7, the V gene TRBV7-2; 10 bases align to TRBD1. This CDR3 spans 14 amino acids. The V segment lost 5 bases and the J segment 4 bases; nucleotides outside the gene matches: 5. CDR1 and CDR2 from the germline V gene are SGHTA and FQGNSA. CDR3 sequence (DNA): TGTGCCAGCAGCCAAAGGACAGGGGGGTACGAGCAGTACTTC. Its translation: CASSQRTGGYEQYF.

This clonotype has a count of ten or more. The chain links TRBV30 to TRBJ1-4, with D uncertain. This CDR3 has 13 amino acids. Trimming removed 2 bases from V and 2 bases from J, with 6 bases in between. CDR1 is GTSNPN, CDR2 SVGIG, per germline (reference sequence). Here the CDR3 reads CAWSLDTNEKLFF. Written as DNA, the CDR3 is TGTGCCTGGAGTTTGGACACTAATGAAAAACTGTTTTTT.

The CDR3 DNA is TGTGCCATCACCGCAGGCCGGGGGTTTGGCTACACCTTC. This translates into CAITAGRGFGYTF. This sequence joins TRBV7-9 and TRBJ1-2; weak D call: TRBD1 (5 bases). Trimming took off 10 bases at V and 7 bases at J, with 19 bases between the two ends. The V gene's germline CDR1 is SEHNR and CDR2 FQNEAQ (reference sequence). This CDR3 has 13 residues.

CDR3 DNA sequence: TGCGCCAGCAGCTGGGGGACAGGGCCCTACGAGCAGTACTTC. Translating it yields CASSWGTGPYEQYF. The chain uses TRBV5-1 and TRBJ2-7, with TRBD1 identical over 9 bases. There are 14 residues in the CDR3. J lost 2 bases, V lost 3 bases, and 3 bases had no gene match. Germline-derived CDR1 and CDR2 are SGHRS and YFSETQ.

This clonotype showed up many times. This rearrangement joins TRBV28 to TRBJ2-2; 13 nucleotides line up with TRBD2. The CDR3 sequence is 16 residues long. Trimming at V came to 8 bases and at J to 7 bases, leaving 10 bases not matched to a gene. CDR1 and CDR2 from the germline V gene are MDHEN and SYDVKM. For the CDR3, the DNA is TGTGCCAGCCCAGGACTAGCGGGAGACATTAACGGGGAGCTGTTTTTT. It is translated as CASPGLAGDINGELFF.

This clonotype occurred a few times. This chain links TRBV29-1 with TRBJ2-5, with D tentatively TRBD2 (6 bases). The V gene's germline CDR1 is SQVTM and CDR2 ANQGSEA. The CDR3 has 12 amino acids. Trimming removed 5 bases from V and 6 bases from J, with 13 bases in between. The CDR3 spells CSVLRDWQTQYF. DNA of the CDR3: TGCAGCGTTCTCAGGGACTGGCAGACCCAGTACTTC. Full variable domain (rest looked up from reference TRBV29-1 and TRBJ2-5): SAVISQKPSRDICQRGTSLTIQCQVDSQVTMMFWYRQQPGQSLTLIATANQGSEATYESGFVIDKFPISRPNLTFSTLTVSNMSPEDSSIYLCSVLRDWQTQYFGPGTRLLVL.

This clonotype has a count of ten or more. V gene TRBV6-1 combines with J gene TRBJ2-7; 9 bases map to TRBD1. Germline V lookup: CDR1 MNHNS, CDR2 SASEGT. Trimming at V came to 5 bases and at J to 6 bases, leaving 8 bases not matched to a gene. The CDR3 contains 14 residues. The CDR3 nucleotides read TGTGCCAGCAGTCTTGACAGGGGGACCTTCGAGCAGTACTTC. Its protein is CASSLDRGTFEQYF.

The chain uses TRBV7-6 and TRBJ2-4; 12 bases line up with TRBD2. CDR1 SGHVS and CDR2 FNYEAQ come from the germline V gene. The CDR3 is made up of 18 amino acids. The V and J ends lost 4 bases and 0 bases, in that order; junction bases with no gene match: 7. DNA of the CDR3: TGTGCCAGCAGCTCAAGGACTAGCGGGACTCTAGCCAAAAACATTCAGTACTTC. Residues: CASSSRTSGTLAKNIQYF. Together with reference TRBV7-6 and TRBJ2-4, the CDR3 gives the full variable domain: GAGVSQSPRYKVTKRGQDVALRCDPISGHVSLYWYRQALGQGPEFLTYFNYEAQQDKSGLPNDRFSAERPEGSISTLTIQRTEQRDSAMYRCASSSRTSGTLAKNIQYFGAGTRLSVL.

This clonotype occurred once. The chain joins TRBV7-2 to TRBJ2-2, with 10 bases aligning to TRBD1. Germline V gene sequence: CDR1 SGHTA, CDR2 FQGNSA. The CDR3 sequence is 15 residues long. The ends lost 6 bases at V and 7 bases at J; junction bases unmatched: 8. The CDR3 sequence is CASRPLGTGVGELFF. CDR3 nucleotides: TGTGCCAGCAGACCATTAGGGACAGGGGTCGGGGAGCTGTTTTTT.